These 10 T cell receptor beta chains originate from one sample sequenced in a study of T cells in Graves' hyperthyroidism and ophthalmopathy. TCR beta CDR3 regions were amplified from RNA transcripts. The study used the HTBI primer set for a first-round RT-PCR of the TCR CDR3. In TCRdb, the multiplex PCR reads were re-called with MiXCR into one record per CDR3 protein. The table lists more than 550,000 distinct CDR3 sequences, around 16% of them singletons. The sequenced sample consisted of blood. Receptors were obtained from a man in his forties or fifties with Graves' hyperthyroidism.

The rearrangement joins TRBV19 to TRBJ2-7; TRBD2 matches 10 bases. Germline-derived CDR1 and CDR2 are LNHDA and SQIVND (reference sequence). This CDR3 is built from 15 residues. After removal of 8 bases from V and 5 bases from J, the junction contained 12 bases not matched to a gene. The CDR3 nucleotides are TGTGCCAGTTCATCCCTAGCGGGAGAGGGCGACGAGCAGTACTTC. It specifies CASSSLAGEGDEQYF.

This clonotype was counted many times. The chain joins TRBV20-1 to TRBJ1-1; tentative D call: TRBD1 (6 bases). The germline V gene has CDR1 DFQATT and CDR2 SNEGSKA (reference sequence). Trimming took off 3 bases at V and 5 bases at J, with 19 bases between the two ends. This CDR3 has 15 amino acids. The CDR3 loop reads CSASSGGGGGTEAFF. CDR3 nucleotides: TGCAGTGCTAGTTCCGGGGGCGGGGGGGGGACTGAAGCTTTCTTT.

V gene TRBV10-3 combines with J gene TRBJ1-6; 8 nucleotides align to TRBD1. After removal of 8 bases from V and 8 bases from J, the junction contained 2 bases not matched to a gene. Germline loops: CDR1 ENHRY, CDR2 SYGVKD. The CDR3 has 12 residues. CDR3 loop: CAIGQGDSPLHF. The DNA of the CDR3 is TGTGCCATCGGACAGGGAGATTCACCCCTCCACTTT.

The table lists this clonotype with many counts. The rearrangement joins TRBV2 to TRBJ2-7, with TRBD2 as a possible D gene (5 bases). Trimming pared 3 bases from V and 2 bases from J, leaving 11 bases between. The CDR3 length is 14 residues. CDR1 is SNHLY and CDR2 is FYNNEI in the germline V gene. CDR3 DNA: TGTGCCAGCAGTGAGGGATTCGGGGCCTACGAGCAGTACTTC. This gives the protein CASSEGFGAYEQYF.

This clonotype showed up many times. The CDR3 protein is CASRLAGGPETQYF. The CDR3 bases are TGTGCCAGCAGACTAGCGGGAGGGCCAGAGACCCAGTACTTC. This chain joins TRBV12-3 or TRBV12-4 and TRBJ2-5, with 13 bases aligning to TRBD2. The CDR3 has 14 amino acids. V shed 6 bases, J shed 4 bases, and the junction held 2 bases outside the gene matches.

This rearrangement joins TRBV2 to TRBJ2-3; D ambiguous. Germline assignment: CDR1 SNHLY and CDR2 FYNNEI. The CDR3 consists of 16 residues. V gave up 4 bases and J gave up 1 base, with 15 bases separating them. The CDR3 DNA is TGTGCCAGCAGTGCAGGAGCGACCCGTGGCACAGATACGCAGTATTTT. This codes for CASSAGATRGTDTQYF.

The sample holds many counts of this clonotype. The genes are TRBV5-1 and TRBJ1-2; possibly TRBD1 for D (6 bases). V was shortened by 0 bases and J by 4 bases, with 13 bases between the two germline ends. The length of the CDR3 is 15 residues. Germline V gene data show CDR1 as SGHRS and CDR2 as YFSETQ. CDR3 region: CASSLAEGVLYGYTF. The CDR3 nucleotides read TGCGCCAGCAGCTTGGCCGAGGGGGTCCTCTATGGCTACACCTTC.

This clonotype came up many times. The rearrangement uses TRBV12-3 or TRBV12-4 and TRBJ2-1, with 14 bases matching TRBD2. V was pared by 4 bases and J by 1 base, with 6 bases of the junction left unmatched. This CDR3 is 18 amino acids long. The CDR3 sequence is CASSSGTSGGHSYNEQFF. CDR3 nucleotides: TGTGCCAGCAGTTCGGGGACTAGCGGGGGACATTCCTACAATGAGCAGTTCTTC.

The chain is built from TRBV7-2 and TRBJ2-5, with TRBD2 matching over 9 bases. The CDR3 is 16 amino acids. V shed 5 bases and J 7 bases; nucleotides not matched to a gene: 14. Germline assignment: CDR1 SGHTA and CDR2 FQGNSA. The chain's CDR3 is CASSTGGLARGGTQYF. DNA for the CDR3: TGTGCCAGCAGCACGGGGGGACTAGCTCGGGGTGGGACCCAGTACTTC. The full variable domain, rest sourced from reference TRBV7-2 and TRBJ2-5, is GAGVSQSPSNKVTEKGKDVELRCDPISGHTALYWYRQSLGQGLEFLIYFQGNSAPDKSGLPSDRFSAERTGGSVSTLTIQRTQQEDSAVYLCASSTGGLARGGTQYFGPGTRLLVL.

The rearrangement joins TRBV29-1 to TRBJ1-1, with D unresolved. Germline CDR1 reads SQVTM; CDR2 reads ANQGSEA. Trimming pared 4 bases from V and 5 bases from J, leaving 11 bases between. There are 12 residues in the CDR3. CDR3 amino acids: CSVGDRRTEAFF. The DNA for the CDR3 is TGCAGCGTTGGTGACCGGAGGACTGAAGCTTTCTTT.